A single sample gave rise to the 7 T cell receptor beta chains below, sequenced in a study of T-cell memory formation after mild COVID-19 (dated by TCRdb to about 2021). To prepare the library, 5' RACE was applied. For sequencing, an Illumina NovaSeq 6000 was employed. The public sequencing data were trimmed at Q25 with fastp and processed into clonotypes with MiXCR by TCRdb, which kept only in-frame beta chains. Entries are consolidated by CDR3 protein sequence, retaining the most common genes and DNA. Within this sample are some 150,000 distinct CDR3 sequences, with 15% to 20% of them counted one time only. Over 2% of the sample comes from the top ten. The sequencing sample was made of PBMCs or a T cell subset sorted from them (not recorded which). All receptors derive from an adult woman who had mild COVID-19 (a few samples of this study predate the infection). The sample titles of this study are shuffled in the database, so cell type and time point are left out; the donor was told from shared clones.

The chain employs TRBV5-6 and TRBJ2-1, with 7 bases aligning to TRBD2. Trimming cost V 4 bases and J 6 bases; bases outside gene matches: 7. The CDR3 runs 14 residues. The V gene's germline CDR1 is SGHDT and CDR2 YYEEEE. In DNA, the CDR3 is TGTGCCAGCAGCCGGCGGGACTATCTCAATGAGCAGTTCTTC. Protein sequence: CASSRRDYLNEQFF.

This clonotype was picked up many times. The gene calls are TRBV5-1 and TRBJ2-5; no definite D call. Trimming shortened V by 3 bases and J by 5 bases, and 14 bases separated the two germline ends. The germline CDR1 and CDR2 sequences are SGHRS and YFSETQ. This CDR3 has 14 amino acids. For the CDR3, the DNA is TGCGCCAGCAGCTACGGATACAGCCAGGAGACCCAGTACTTC. This codes for CASSYGYSQETQYF.

The table lists this clonotype with many counts. CDR3 DNA: TGTGCCAGCAGTTCGGGAACGGGAAGCACAGATACGCAGTATTTT. It translates to CASSSGTGSTDTQYF. This rearrangement joins TRBV12-3 or TRBV12-4 to TRBJ2-3, with a possible D match to TRBD2 (5 bases). Trimming shortened V by 4 bases and J by 0 bases, and 11 bases separated the two germline ends. The CDR3 totals 15 residues.

In this sample, this clonotype turned up a few times. The rearrangement uses TRBV12-3 or TRBV12-4 and TRBJ2-2; D unclear. Trimming stripped 5 bases from V and 6 bases from J, with 10 bases between. CDR3 size: 13 residues. In nucleotides, the CDR3 is TGTGCCAGCAGTCCGCTACCGGCCGGGGAGCTGTTTTTT. Its translation is CASSPLPAGELFF.

The chain employs TRBV24-1 and TRBJ2-7, with D possibly TRBD1 on 6 matching bases. The CDR3 is 17 amino acids. The germline gives CDR1 KGHDR, CDR2 SFDVKD. V lost 4 bases, J lost 4 bases, and 22 bases lay in between. Here the CDR3 reads CATSERVPGHGYYEQYF. CDR3 nucleotides: TGTGCCACCAGTGAGAGAGTTCCGGGACACGGGTATTACGAGCAGTACTTC.

The rearrangement joins TRBV5-1 to TRBJ2-7; TRBD2 aligns across 7 bases. CDR1 SGHRS and CDR2 YFSETQ come from the germline V gene. CDR3 length: 16 residues. V trimming: 4 bases; J trimming: 2 bases; junction bases outside the gene matches: 12. The CDR3 spells CASSRIGGGQTYEQYF. The CDR3, as DNA: TGCGCCAGCAGCCGCATCGGCGGGGGTCAAACCTACGAGCAGTACTTC.

On this clonotype itself: A single base separates this from a much larger clone, so it may be a read error. This chain uses TRBV5-1 with TRBJ2-7, with 8 bases lining up with TRBD2. Looked up from germline, CDR1 is SGHRS and CDR2 is YFSETQ. The V segment lost 0 bases and the J segment 5 bases; nucleotides outside the gene matches: 7. The CDR3 length is 15 residues. CDR3 bases: TGCGCCAGCAGCTTGGTTATAGCGGGAACCCACGAGCAGTACTTC. Protein: CASSLVIAGTHEQYF.